One sample yielded the 25 T cell receptor beta chains listed below, sequenced in a study of T-cell reconstitution after alpha-beta-depleted transplantation in children. Unique molecular identifiers were used to barcode this TCRbeta library. A single record per CDR3 protein comes from TCRdb applying MiXCR to the PCR reads. The table has about 500,000 distinct CDR3 sequences, roughly 33% seen once. Sequencing used PBMCs from the stem cell graft donor, obtained from the stem cell graft. The receptors stem from a human donor who donated a stem cell graft to a child with aplastic anemia.

This clonotype was seen a few times. The chain links TRBV12-3 or TRBV12-4 to TRBJ1-1; tentatively, D is TRBD1 (5 bases). V lost 1 base and J lost 1, with 7 bases in between. This CDR3 has 14 residues. For the CDR3, the DNA is TGTGCCAGCAGTTTAGAGGGGAGGAACACTGAAGCTTTCTTT. It encodes CASSLEGRNTEAFF.

J is TRBJ2-6 and V is TRBV6-1; D not resolved. The V end was cut by 7 bases, the J end by 2 bases, with 9 bases between. The V gene's germline CDR1 is MNHNS and CDR2 SASEGT. The CDR3 contains 14 residues. The CDR3 region has the DNA TGTGCCAGCACCAGCTTAACTGGGGCCAACGTCCTGACTTTC. This encodes CASTSLTGANVLTF.

The table lists this clonotype with a few counts. The rearrangement uses TRBV29-1 and TRBJ2-7; TRBD1 matches 9 bases. CDR1 is SQVTM, CDR2 ANQGSEA, per germline. V gave up 7 bases and J gave up 7 bases; unmatched junction bases: 11. The CDR3 contains 13 residues. CDR3 nucleotide sequence: TGCAGCGCTCTGCCGGACAGGGGATGGGAGCAGTACTTC. Encoded protein: CSALPDRGWEQYF.

The chain is built from TRBV20-1 and TRBJ2-1; D assignment may be TRBD1 or TRBD2 (5 bases each). The CDR3 contains 15 residues. The V gene's germline CDR1 is DFQATT and CDR2 SNEGSKA (reference sequence). V was pared by 6 bases and J by 0 bases, with 15 bases between. This chain's CDR3 is CSATNWGSSYNEQFF. The CDR3 coding sequence is TGCAGTGCCACCAATTGGGGGAGCTCCTACAATGAGCAGTTCTTC.

The chain has TRBV18 and TRBJ1-1; D remains ambiguous. In germline, CDR1 is KGHSH, CDR2 LQKENI. There are 13 residues in the CDR3. V was shortened by 3 bases and J by 2 bases, with 7 bases between the two germline ends. In nucleotides, the CDR3 is TGTGCCAGCTCACCTTCGAAAAACACTGAAGCTTTCTTT. It codes for CASSPSKNTEAFF.

The table lists this clonotype with a few counts. Here the CDR3 DNA reads TGTGCCAGCAGTTTAGGGATATGGGGGACAGGGGGCACGAACACCGGGGAGCTGTTTTTT. Translation: CASSLGIWGTGGTNTGELFF. The V call is TRBV12-3 or TRBV12-4, the J call TRBJ2-2; 12 bases are a match to TRBD1. The junction had 9 bases not matched to a gene; V was cut back by 1 base and J by 0 bases. The CDR3 length is 20 residues.

Only a few counts were recorded for this clonotype. The V call is TRBV5-1, the J call TRBJ1-2; tentative D call: TRBD1 (6 bases). CDR3 length equals 14 residues. Germline assignment: CDR1 SGHRS and CDR2 YFSETQ. Trimming shortened V by 4 bases and J by 7 bases, and 17 bases separated the two germline ends. For the CDR3, the DNA is TGCGCCAGCAGCCTTGGGGCAGGGGATAGTGGCTACACCTTC. This sequence encodes CASSLGAGDSGYTF.

In this sample, this clonotype turned up a few times. The rearrangement joins TRBV7-2 to TRBJ1-2; D is ambiguous. CDR1 is SGHTA and CDR2 is FQGNSA in the germline V gene. The CDR3 has 13 residues. The ends were cut back, 4 bases at V and 7 bases at J, with 13 bases in the middle. The CDR3 DNA sequence: TGTGCCAGCAGCTACCCTTTGGGAAGTGGCTACACCTTC. Translating gives CASSYPLGSGYTF.

V usage is TRBV7-2 and J usage is TRBJ2-5, with a weak D call TRBD2 (5 bases). V lost 1 base and J 0 bases, leaving 9 bases between the germline ends. Germline CDR1 is SGHTA and CDR2 is FQGNSA. This CDR3 is built from 15 residues. CDR3 nucleotides: TGTGCCAGCAGCTTAGGGAACGGGAACCAAGAGACCCAGTACTTC. It is translated as CASSLGNGNQETQYF.

This clonotype was seen only a few times. This chain connects TRBV27 to TRBJ2-5, with 9 bases aligning to TRBD1. The CDR3 consists of 16 residues. The V gene's germline CDR1 is MNHEY and CDR2 SMNVEV (reference sequence). V gave up 1 base and J gave up 5 bases; unmatched junction bases: 8. CDR3 in DNA: TGTGCCAGCAGTTTATTCGGGACAGGGAGGCGCGAGACCCAGTACTTC. This encodes CASSLFGTGRRETQYF.

The chain is built from TRBV18 and TRBJ2-6; D may be TRBD1 (5 bases). Germline V lookup: CDR1 KGHSH, CDR2 LQKENI. This CDR3 has 17 residues. The germline V and J ends were trimmed by 3 bases and 0 bases, with 12 bases remaining between them. This CDR3 is CASSPTQGISGANVLTF. Written as DNA, the CDR3 is TGTGCCAGCTCACCGACCCAGGGTATCTCTGGGGCCAACGTCCTGACTTTC.

The V and J genes are TRBV10-3 and TRBJ1-2; D is unresolved. The CDR3 loop spans 14 amino acids. Trimming removed 0 bases at V and 3 bases at J, with 8 bases between. Germline V gives CDR1 ENHRY, CDR2 SYGVKD. The CDR3 region is CAISESGSHYGYTF. The CDR3 DNA is TGTGCCATCAGTGAGTCAGGGTCACACTATGGCTACACCTTC.

V gene TRBV19 combines with J gene TRBJ1-1; maybe TRBD1 (6 bases). The germline V gene encodes CDR1 LNHDA and CDR2 SQIVND (reference sequence). V was trimmed by 9 bases and J by 1 base, leaving 18 bases between them. The CDR3 has 15 amino acids. In nucleotides, the CDR3 is TGTGCCAGCCGGGCGGACAGAAAACCGAACACTGAAGCTTTCTTT. Translation gives CASRADRKPNTEAFF.

The chain joins TRBV7-9 to TRBJ2-1, with 14 bases matching TRBD2. Germline values: CDR1 SEHNR, CDR2 FQNEAQ (reference sequence). The CDR3 extends over 17 amino acids. V lost 5 bases, J lost 6 bases, and 9 bases stayed unmatched. The CDR3: CASSDEGGTSGGNEQFF. In DNA, the CDR3 is TGTGCCAGCAGCGATGAAGGTGGGACTAGCGGGGGCAATGAGCAGTTCTTC.

In its sample, this clonotype was seen a few times. This chain joins TRBV28 and TRBJ2-1; no clear D. The CDR3 length is 11 residues. In germline, CDR1 is MDHEN, CDR2 SYDVKM. The ends were cut back, 11 bases at V and 8 bases at J, with 13 bases in the middle. CDR3 protein: CAHSLGYEQFF. CDR3 DNA sequence: TGTGCCCACTCTTTGGGGTATGAGCAGTTCTTC.

This clonotype was seen more than once but under ten times. The chain links TRBV6-5 to TRBJ2-3; D gene ambiguous. V was trimmed by 0 bases and J by 2 bases, leaving 6 bases between them. Germline CDR1 MNHEY, CDR2 SVGAGI. This CDR3 region has 14 residues. This chain's CDR3 is CASSYSRPTDTQYF. Here the CDR3 DNA reads TGTGCCAGCAGTTACTCGAGGCCCACAGATACGCAGTATTTT.

This clonotype was picked up a small number of times. The chain has TRBV10-3 and TRBJ2-1; D is uncertain. The CDR3 totals 14 residues. V shed 4 bases and J shed 3 bases, with 10 bases lying between them. Per the germline V gene, CDR1 is ENHRY and CDR2 is SYGVKD. The CDR3 loop reads CAISGLQSYNEQFF. The CDR3 nucleotides read TGTGCCATCAGTGGTCTACAGAGCTACAATGAGCAGTTCTTC.

The table lists this clonotype with a few counts. The chain has TRBV2 and TRBJ2-3, with TRBD2 matching over 12 bases. CDR1 SNHLY and CDR2 FYNNEI come from the germline V gene. The CDR3 is made up of 16 amino acids. After removal of 6 bases from V and 2 bases from J, the junction contained 6 bases not matched to a gene. CDR3 in amino acids: CASSAGTSGLTDTQYF. CDR3 nucleotides: TGTGCCAGCAGCGCCGGGACTAGCGGGCTCACAGATACGCAGTATTTT.

CDR3 protein: CASSLGGAQFQPQHF. CDR3 DNA sequence: TGTGCCAGCAGCCTCGGAGGGGCCCAATTTCAGCCCCAGCATTTT. The chain links TRBV27 to TRBJ1-5; D might be TRBD1 (5 bases). Trimming took off 6 bases at V and 6 bases at J, with 18 bases between the two ends. The CDR3 is made up of 15 amino acids. CDR1 and CDR2 from the germline V gene are MNHEY and SMNVEV (reference sequence).

V usage is TRBV5-1 and J usage is TRBJ2-7; D is undetermined. From germline, CDR1 is SGHRS and CDR2 YFSETQ. The CDR3 loop spans 12 amino acids. V lost 9 bases and J 2 bases, leaving 12 bases between the germline ends. The CDR3 region has the DNA TGCGCCAACTCGGAGAGCCCCTACGAGCAGTACTTC. Residues: CANSESPYEQYF.

The table lists this clonotype with a few counts. The chain couples TRBV10-2 to TRBJ1-5; 9 nucleotides align to TRBD1. Germline lookup yields CDR1 WSHSY and CDR2 SAAADI. This CDR3 is 15 amino acids long. V was clipped by 7 bases and J by 3 bases; unmatched bases: 7. CDR3 DNA sequence: TGCGCCAGCAAAGACAGGGGGGTTTCCAATCAGCCCCAGCATTTT. Protein: CASKDRGVSNQPQHF.

This clonotype appeared a few times. This rearrangement joins TRBV5-5 to TRBJ1-2, with no clear D. Trimming removed 0 bases at V and 0 bases at J, with 12 bases between. CDR3 length: 16 amino acids. Looked up from germline, CDR1 is SGHKS and CDR2 is YYEKEE (reference sequence). The CDR3 here is CASSLGAALANYGYTF. For the CDR3, the DNA is TGTGCCAGCAGCTTGGGGGCAGCGCTAGCTAACTATGGCTACACCTTC.

The gene calls are TRBV28 and TRBJ2-3; 7 positions agree with TRBD2. The length of the CDR3 is 16 residues. CDR1 MDHEN and CDR2 SYDVKM come from the germline V gene. J was trimmed by 2 bases and V by 0 bases; bases with no gene match: 5. This CDR3 reads CASSLWGGGSTDTQYF. The CDR3 bases are TGTGCCAGCAGTTTATGGGGCGGGGGTTCCACAGATACGCAGTATTTT.

The chain has TRBV6-2 or TRBV6-3 and TRBJ2-1; D is ambiguous. V lost 5 bases and J lost 3, with 17 bases in between. This CDR3 contains 16 residues. Germline V CDR1 and CDR2: MNHEY, SVGEGT. CDR3: CASSPPTGVLYNEQFF. CDR3 sequence (DNA): TGTGCCAGCAGTCCCCCTACGGGCGTCCTCTACAATGAGCAGTTCTTC.

V gene TRBV29-1 combines with J gene TRBJ2-1; unclear D gene. Trimming stripped 3 bases from V and 6 bases from J, with 12 bases between. Germline CDR1 SQVTM, CDR2 ANQGSEA. The CDR3 has 13 amino acids. CDR3 sequence reads: CSVDDRTPNEQFF. The DNA for the CDR3 is TGCAGCGTTGACGACCGGACCCCCAATGAGCAGTTCTTC.